This T cell receptor (beta chain) was recorded in a study of blood T cell repertoires in COVID-19. Turning to the study itself: The samples span acute and convalescent COVID-19 from the United States, Italy and Spain. Sources were T cells, B-cell-depleted T cells, or PBMCs; the material itself was cDNA or gDNA.

Sequenced by immunoSEQ multiplex PCR; TCRdb stores in-frame clones only, minus some. The sample has about 100,000 clones, 70% to 90% seen once. J lost 5 bases, V lost 4 bases, and 10 bases had no gene match. The germline V gene has CDR1 SGHVS and CDR2 FQNEAQ. CDR3 length: 15 amino acids. The TCR was taken from a human donor in a cohort sampled during active COVID-19. The chain uses TRBV7-8 and TRBJ2-7; 8 bases are a match to TRBD1. The sequencing input was peripheral blood. The CDR3 DNA reads as TGTGCCAGCAGCTCACACCGGACAGGGAACCACGAGCAGTACTTC. Translated: CASSSHRTGNHEQYF.